Below, 19 T cell receptor beta chains from the same sample are listed, as sequenced in a study of blood T cell repertoires in COVID-19. Clones were sequenced by immunoSEQ multiplex PCR, and TCRdb holds only the in-frame ones, with some missing. In the table there are about 83,000 clones, roughly nine tenths of which are singletons. The specimen was peripheral blood. The receptors stem from a woman of 80 years or more with active or convalescent COVID-19.

The V gene is TRBV5-5, the J gene TRBJ2-2, with a possible D match to TRBD1 (6 bases). Trimming shortened V by 0 bases and J by 7 bases, and 10 bases separated the two germline ends. This CDR3 comprises 14 residues. Germline V gives CDR1 SGHKS, CDR2 YYEKEE (reference sequence). The CDR3 region has the DNA TGTGCCAGCAGCTTGGAACAGGGTGTCGGGGAGCTGTTTTTT. Its translation: CASSLEQGVGELFF.

This chain links TRBV7-2 with TRBJ2-7, with TRBD1 matching over 8 bases. CDR1 and CDR2 (germline): SGHTA, FQGNSA. Trimming cost V 0 bases and J 2 bases; bases outside gene matches: 6. CDR3 length: 16 residues. CDR3 DNA: TGTGCCAGCAGCTTAGCCGGGCCAGGGGGCACCTACGAGCAGTACTTC. This translates into CASSLAGPGGTYEQYF.

The CDR3 here is CASRRQLSSGANVLTF. The CDR3 coding sequence is TGTGCCAGCAGGCGACAGCTCAGCTCTGGGGCCAACGTCCTGACTTTC. The rearrangement joins TRBV2 to TRBJ2-6, with a tentative D call TRBD1 (5 bases). The CDR3 covers 16 residues. Trimming took off 6 bases at V and 0 bases at J, with 12 bases between the two ends. Germline lookup yields CDR1 SNHLY and CDR2 FYNNEI. The full variable domain, rest sourced from reference TRBV2 and TRBJ2-6, is EPEVTQTPSHQVTQMGQEVILRCVPISNHLYFYWYRQILGQKVEFLVSFYNNEISEKSEIFDDQFSVERPDGSNFTLKIRSTKLEDSAMYFCASRRQLSSGANVLTFGAGSRLTVL.

This clone appeared a single time. This sequence joins TRBV4-1 and TRBJ2-7, with D possibly being TRBD1 (5 bases). CDR1 MGHRA and CDR2 YSYEKL come from the germline V gene. CDR3 size: 15 residues. The V end lost 4 bases, the J end lost 3 bases, and 16 bases lay between the germline ends. CDR3 residues: CASSPVQGGLYEQYF. In DNA, the CDR3 is TGCGCCAGCAGCCCGGTGCAGGGTGGGCTCTACGAGCAGTACTTC.

V is TRBV11-2 and J is TRBJ1-2; 7 bases are shared with TRBD1. Germline CDR1 SGHAT, CDR2 FQNNGV. V was pared by 5 bases and J by 0 bases, with 3 bases of the junction left unmatched. This CDR3 spans 14 amino acids. The DNA of the CDR3 is TGTGCCAGCAGCCGGGGACAGACTAACTATGGCTACACCTTC. Its translation is CASSRGQTNYGYTF.

J is TRBJ1-2 and V is TRBV10-3; 10 bases align to TRBD1. V dropped 10 bases and J dropped 4; count of bases not matched to a gene: 15. Germline CDR1 reads ENHRY; CDR2 reads SYGVKD. This CDR3 has 16 residues. The CDR3 bases are TGTGCCAGTCGACAGGGGGCGATAACTGGTACCTATGGCTACACCTTC. As protein: CASRQGAITGTYGYTF.

This chain connects TRBV9 to TRBJ1-4; no definite D call. Between the trimmed V and J ends, which lost 1 base and 4 bases, there was a span of 8 bases. This CDR3 has 14 amino acids. The germline gives CDR1 SGDLS, CDR2 YYNGEE. The CDR3 DNA sequence: TGTGCCAGCAGCGTACGACGGGATAATGAAAAACTGTTTTTT. Residues: CASSVRRDNEKLFF.

This chain links TRBV6-2 or TRBV6-3 with TRBJ2-7, with no clear D. V lost 6 bases to trimming and J lost 4 bases, with 7 bases between them. The CDR3 length is 11 residues. In germline, CDR1 is MNHEY, CDR2 SVGEGT. The CDR3: CASSQAYEQYF. Here the CDR3 DNA reads TGTGCCAGCAGCCAAGCTTACGAGCAGTACTTC.

The rearrangement joins TRBV7-2 to TRBJ2-1; 16 bases are a match to TRBD2. Germline V gene lookup returns CDR1 SGHTA and CDR2 FQGNSA. The CDR3 extends over 15 amino acids. V was pared by 5 bases and J by 10 bases, with 5 bases of the junction left unmatched. The CDR3 sequence: CASSQGLAGGPEQFF. CDR3 sequence (DNA): TGTGCCAGCAGCCAGGGACTAGCGGGGGGGCCCGAGCAGTTCTTC.

This chain connects TRBV5-6 to TRBJ1-4, with 10 bases lining up with TRBD1. The germline gives CDR1 SGHDT, CDR2 YYEEEE. Germline trimming cut 2 bases from V and 7 bases from J; bases unmatched to any gene: 2. This CDR3 spans 14 amino acids. The CDR3, as DNA: TGTGCCAGCAGCTTTGGGACAGGGGTTGAAAAACTGTTTTTT. Its protein product is CASSFGTGVEKLFF.

V is TRBV7-8 and J is TRBJ1-2; TRBD1 is a possible D gene (5 bases). The CDR3 sequence is 13 residues long. Trimming stripped 5 bases from V and 4 bases from J, with 11 bases between. CDR1 and CDR2 from the germline V gene are SGHVS and FQNEAQ. The CDR3 loop reads CASSRGGGYGYTF. The DNA for the CDR3 is TGTGCCAGCAGCCGCGGGGGGGGCTATGGCTACACCTTC.

This chain links TRBV6-5 with TRBJ2-2, with D possibly matching TRBD2 (5 bases). Looked up from germline, CDR1 is MNHEY and CDR2 is SVGAGI. The CDR3 covers 16 residues. Trimming stripped 0 bases from V and 1 base from J, with 9 bases between. This CDR3 reads CASSYSRVRNTGELFF. In DNA, the CDR3 is TGTGCCAGCAGTTACTCGAGGGTTAGGAACACCGGGGAGCTGTTTTTT.

The rearrangement uses TRBV7-9 and TRBJ2-2, with 10 positions matching TRBD2. J lost 0 bases, V lost 5 bases, and 6 bases had no gene match. CDR3 size: 17 residues. Germline V gives CDR1 SEHNR, CDR2 FQNEAQ (reference sequence). CDR3 DNA sequence: TGTGCCAGCAGCAAAACTAGCGGGGCAGCGAACACCGGGGAGCTGTTTTTT. Protein sequence: CASSKTSGAANTGELFF. Supplemented by reference TRBV7-9 and TRBJ2-2, the full variable domain reads DTGVSQNPRHKITKRGQNVTFRCDPISEHNRLYWYRQTLGQGPEFLTYFQNEAQLEKSRLLSDRFSAERPKGSFSTLEIQRTEQGDSAMYLCASSKTSGAANTGELFFGEGSRLTVL.

The V and J genes are TRBV7-3 and TRBJ2-3; no clear D gene. The CDR3 is made up of 14 amino acids. V lost 5 bases and J lost 4, with 13 bases in between. Germline V lookup: CDR1 SGHTA, CDR2 FQGTGA. Here the CDR3 reads CASSKAPPADTQYF. CDR3 DNA sequence: TGTGCCAGCAGCAAAGCCCCGCCCGCAGATACGCAGTATTTT.

The rearrangement links TRBV3-1 (or the pseudogene TRBV3-2) to TRBJ2-5; D not certain. The germline V and J ends were trimmed by 3 bases and 5 bases, with 10 bases remaining between them. Germline V gene data show CDR1 as LGHDT and CDR2 as YNNKEL (reference sequence). The CDR3 sequence is 13 residues long. The CDR3 loop reads CASSQAVVETQYF. CDR3 bases: TGTGCCAGCAGCCAGGCGGTAGTCGAGACCCAGTACTTC.

The CDR3 nucleotides read TGTGCCAGCAGACCGGGACAGGGATCTTGGGATACGCAGTATTTT. As protein: CASRPGQGSWDTQYF. This chain uses TRBV11-1 with TRBJ2-3; 9 positions match TRBD1. CDR3 length: 15 residues. V was pared by 6 bases and J by 6 bases, with 10 bases of the junction left unmatched. The germline V gene has CDR1 SGHAT and CDR2 FQDESV (reference sequence).

This sequence joins TRBV7-8 and TRBJ1-2; tentative D call: TRBD1 (6 bases). This CDR3 is built from 15 residues. V lost 1 base and J 2 bases, leaving 11 bases between the germline ends. CDR1 and CDR2 (germline): SGHVS, FQNEAQ. In nucleotides, the CDR3 is TGTGCCAGCAGCTTAGAGGGGGGGCTAAACTATGGCTACACCTTC. As protein: CASSLEGGLNYGYTF.

The CDR3 reads CASSLLGTVYRYGYTF. The CDR3 region has the DNA TGTGCCAGCAGCTTACTGGGGACAGTCTACCGCTATGGCTACACCTTC. V is TRBV7-2 and J is TRBJ1-2; TRBD1 aligns across 7 bases. CDR1 is SGHTA and CDR2 is FQGNSA in the germline V gene. The V segment lost 2 bases and the J segment 4 bases; nucleotides outside the gene matches: 10. There are 16 residues in the CDR3. The full variable domain, with the rest looked up from reference TRBV7-2 and TRBJ1-2, is GAGVSQSPSNKVTEKGKDVELRCDPISGHTALYWYRQSLGQGLEFLIYFQGNSAPDKSGLPSDRFSAERTGGSVSTLTIQRTQQEDSAVYLCASSLLGTVYRYGYTFGSGTRLTVV.

CDR3: CASSQDRGQGGYGYTF. CDR3 sequence (DNA): TGCGCCAGCAGCCAAGATCGGGGACAGGGGGGCTATGGCTACACCTTC. The rearrangement joins TRBV4-3 to TRBJ1-2; TRBD1 matches at 11 bases. This CDR3 has 16 amino acids. Germline CDR1 is LGHNA and CDR2 is YSLEER. Unmatched junction bases numbered 4, after V lost 0 bases and J lost 4 bases.